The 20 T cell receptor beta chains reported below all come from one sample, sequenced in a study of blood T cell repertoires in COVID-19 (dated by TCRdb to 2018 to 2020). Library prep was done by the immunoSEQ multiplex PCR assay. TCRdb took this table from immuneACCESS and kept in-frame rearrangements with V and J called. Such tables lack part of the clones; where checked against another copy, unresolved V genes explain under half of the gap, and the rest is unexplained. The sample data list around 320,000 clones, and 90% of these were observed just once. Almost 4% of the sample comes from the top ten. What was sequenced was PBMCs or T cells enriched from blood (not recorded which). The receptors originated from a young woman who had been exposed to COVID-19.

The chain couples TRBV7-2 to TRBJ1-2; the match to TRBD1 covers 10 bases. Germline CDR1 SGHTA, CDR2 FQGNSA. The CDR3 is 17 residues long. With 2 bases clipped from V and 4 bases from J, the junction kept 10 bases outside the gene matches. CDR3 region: CASSLLFDRGRGYGYTF. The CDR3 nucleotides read TGTGCCAGCAGCTTACTCTTCGACAGGGGGCGCGGCTATGGCTACACCTTC.

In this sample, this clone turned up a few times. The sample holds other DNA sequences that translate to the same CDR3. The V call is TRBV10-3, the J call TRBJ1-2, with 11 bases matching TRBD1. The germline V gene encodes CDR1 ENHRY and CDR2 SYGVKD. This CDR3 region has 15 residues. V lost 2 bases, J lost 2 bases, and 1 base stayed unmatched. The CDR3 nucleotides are TGTGCCATCAGTGAGGGACAGGGGGCGAACTATGGCTACACCTTC. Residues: CAISEGQGANYGYTF.

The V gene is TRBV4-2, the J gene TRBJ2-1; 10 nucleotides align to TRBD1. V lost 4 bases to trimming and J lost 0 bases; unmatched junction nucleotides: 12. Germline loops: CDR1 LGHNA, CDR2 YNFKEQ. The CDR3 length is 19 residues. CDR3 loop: CASSRMGQGLLSSYNEQFF. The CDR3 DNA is TGTGCCAGCAGCCGGATGGGACAGGGGCTTCTAAGCTCCTACAATGAGCAGTTCTTC.

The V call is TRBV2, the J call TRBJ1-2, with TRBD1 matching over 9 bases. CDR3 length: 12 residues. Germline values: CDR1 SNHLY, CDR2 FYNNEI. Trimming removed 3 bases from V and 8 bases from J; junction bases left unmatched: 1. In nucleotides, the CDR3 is TGTGCCAGCAGTGACGGGACAGGGGGCTACACCTTC. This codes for CASSDGTGGYTF.

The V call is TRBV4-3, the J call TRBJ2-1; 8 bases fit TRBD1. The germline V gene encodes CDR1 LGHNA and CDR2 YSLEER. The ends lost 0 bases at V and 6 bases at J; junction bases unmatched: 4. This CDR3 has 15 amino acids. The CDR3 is CASSQDVQGGNEQFF. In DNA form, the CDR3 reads TGCGCCAGCAGCCAAGATGTACAGGGGGGCAATGAGCAGTTCTTC.

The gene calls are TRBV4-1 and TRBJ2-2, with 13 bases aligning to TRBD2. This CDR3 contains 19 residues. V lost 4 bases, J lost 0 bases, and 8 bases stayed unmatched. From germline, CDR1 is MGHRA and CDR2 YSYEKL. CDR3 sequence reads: CASSRRLAGGDTNTGELFF. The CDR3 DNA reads TGCGCCAGCAGCCGACGACTAGCGGGGGGCGACACGAACACCGGGGAGCTGTTTTTT.

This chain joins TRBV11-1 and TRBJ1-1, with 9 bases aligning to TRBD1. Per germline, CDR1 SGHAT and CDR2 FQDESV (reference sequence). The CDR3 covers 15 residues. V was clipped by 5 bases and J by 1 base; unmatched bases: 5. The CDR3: CASSTYRGRNTEAFF. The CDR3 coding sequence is TGTGCCAGCAGCACCTACAGGGGGCGGAACACTGAAGCTTTCTTT.

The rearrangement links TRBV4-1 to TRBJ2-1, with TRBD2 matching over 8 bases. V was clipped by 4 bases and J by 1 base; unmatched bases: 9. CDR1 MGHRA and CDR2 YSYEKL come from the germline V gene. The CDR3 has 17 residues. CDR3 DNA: TGCGCCAGCAGCCCGGCGGGGGGTAGGAGATCCTACAATGAGCAGTTCTTC. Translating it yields CASSPAGGRRSYNEQFF.

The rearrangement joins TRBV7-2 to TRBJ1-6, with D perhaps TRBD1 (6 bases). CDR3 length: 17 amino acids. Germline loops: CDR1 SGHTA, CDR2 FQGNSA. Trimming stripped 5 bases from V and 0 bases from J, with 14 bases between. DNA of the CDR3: TGTGCCAGCAGCCCTCAGGGGTGGAGCTCCTATAATTCACCCCTCCACTTT. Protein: CASSPQGWSSYNSPLHF.

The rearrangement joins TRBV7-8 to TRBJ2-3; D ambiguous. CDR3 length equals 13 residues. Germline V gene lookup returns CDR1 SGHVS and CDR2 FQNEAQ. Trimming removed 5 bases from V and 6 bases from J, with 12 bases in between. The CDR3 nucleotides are TGTGCCAGCAGCACCAGGTCCCCGGATACGCAGTATTTT. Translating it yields CASSTRSPDTQYF.

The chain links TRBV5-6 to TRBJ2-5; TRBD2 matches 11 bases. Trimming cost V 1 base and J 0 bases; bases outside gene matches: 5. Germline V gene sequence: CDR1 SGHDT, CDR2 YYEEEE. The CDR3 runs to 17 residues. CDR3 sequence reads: CASSLLPSGGYQETQYF. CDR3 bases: TGTGCCAGCAGCTTGTTACCTAGCGGGGGGTACCAAGAGACCCAGTACTTC.

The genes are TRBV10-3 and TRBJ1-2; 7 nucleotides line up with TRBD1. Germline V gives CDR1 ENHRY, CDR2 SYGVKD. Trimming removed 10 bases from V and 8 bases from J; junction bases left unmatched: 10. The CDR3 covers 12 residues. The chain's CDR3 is CATSLGGAGYTF. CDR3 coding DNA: TGTGCCACGTCGTTAGGGGGCGCCGGCTACACCTTC.

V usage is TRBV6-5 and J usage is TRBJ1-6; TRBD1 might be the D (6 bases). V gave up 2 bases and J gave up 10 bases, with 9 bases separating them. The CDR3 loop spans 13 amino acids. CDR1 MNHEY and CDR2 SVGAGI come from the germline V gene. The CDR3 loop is CASSYLRGSPLHF. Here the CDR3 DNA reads TGTGCCAGCAGTTACCTCAGGGGCTCACCCCTCCACTTT.

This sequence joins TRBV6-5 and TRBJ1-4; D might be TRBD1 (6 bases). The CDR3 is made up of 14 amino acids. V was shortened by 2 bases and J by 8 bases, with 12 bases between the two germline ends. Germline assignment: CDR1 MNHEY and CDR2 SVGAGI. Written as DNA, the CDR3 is TGTGCCAGCAGTTACGAGGCAGGGGAAGAAAAACTGTTTTTT. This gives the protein CASSYEAGEEKLFF.

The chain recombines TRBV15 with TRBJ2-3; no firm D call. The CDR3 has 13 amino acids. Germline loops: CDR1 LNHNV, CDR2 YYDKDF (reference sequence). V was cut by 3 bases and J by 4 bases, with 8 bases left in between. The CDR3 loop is CATSSRLADTQYF. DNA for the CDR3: TGTGCCACCAGCAGTCGACTTGCAGATACGCAGTATTTT.

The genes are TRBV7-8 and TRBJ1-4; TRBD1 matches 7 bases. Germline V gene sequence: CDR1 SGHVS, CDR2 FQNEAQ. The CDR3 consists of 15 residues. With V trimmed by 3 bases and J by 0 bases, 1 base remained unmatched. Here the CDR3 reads CASSFTGATNEKLFF. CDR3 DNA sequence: TGTGCCAGCAGCTTCACAGGGGCAACTAATGAAAAACTGTTTTTT.

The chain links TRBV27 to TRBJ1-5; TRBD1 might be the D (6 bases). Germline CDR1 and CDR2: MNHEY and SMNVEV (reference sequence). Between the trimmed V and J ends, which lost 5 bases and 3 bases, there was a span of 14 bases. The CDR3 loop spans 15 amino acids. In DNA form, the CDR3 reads TGTGCCAGCAGTCGGCGCACAGGGTCCAATCAGCCCCAGCATTTT. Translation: CASSRRTGSNQPQHF.

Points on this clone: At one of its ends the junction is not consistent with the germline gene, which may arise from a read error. The CDR3 nucleotides are TGTGCCATCAGTGACCGTCAGACAATGAGCAGTGGGTACATACTCTTC. The encoded protein is CAISDRQTMSSGYILF. The genes are TRBV10-3 and TRBJ2-1; D uncertain. This CDR3 is 16 amino acids long. In germline, CDR1 is ENHRY, CDR2 SYGVKD.

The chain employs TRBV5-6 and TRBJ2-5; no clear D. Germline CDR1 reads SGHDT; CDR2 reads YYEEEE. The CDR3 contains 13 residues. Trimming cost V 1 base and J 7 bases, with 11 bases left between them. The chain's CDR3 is CASSLFSGGTQYF. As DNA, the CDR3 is TGTGCCAGCAGCTTGTTTTCTGGCGGGACCCAGTACTTC. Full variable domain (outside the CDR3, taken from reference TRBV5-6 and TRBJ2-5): DAGVTQSPTHLIKTRGQQVTLRCSPKSGHDTVSWYQQALGQGPQFIFQYYEEEERQRGNFPDRFSGHQFPNYSSELNVNALLLGDSALYLCASSLFSGGTQYFGPGTRLLVL.

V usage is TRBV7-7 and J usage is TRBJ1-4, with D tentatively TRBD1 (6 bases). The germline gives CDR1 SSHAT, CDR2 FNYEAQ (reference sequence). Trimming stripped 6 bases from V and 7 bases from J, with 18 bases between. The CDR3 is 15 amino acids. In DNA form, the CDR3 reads TGTGCCAGCAGTCCAGAGCGGGGGCGCGGTGAAAAACTGTTTTTT. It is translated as CASSPERGRGEKLFF.